The next 26 T cell receptor beta chains were all read from a single sample in a study of shared clonotypes between healthy human individuals. Libraries were prepared by immunoSEQ multiplex PCR; TCRdb keeps only in-frame clonotypes and omits some of them. The repertoire consists of about a million clones, with 60% to 85% occurring once and the leading ten covering over 0.8%. Sequencing was performed on memory CD4+ T cells from PBMCs. Subset: CD45RA-negative fraction. The source of these receptors is a man younger than 35 in good health. Some clones in this sample may be carry-over from other donors' samples.

This clone was counted only a few times. The chain joins TRBV4-2 to TRBJ1-2; D is undetermined. Germline CDR1 LGHNA, CDR2 YNFKEQ. Trimming cost V 8 bases and J 3 bases, with 13 bases left between them. This CDR3 is 13 amino acids long. CDR3 in DNA: TGTGCCAGCGCCGGACCCCCGGACTATGGCTACACCTTC. Its translation: CASAGPPDYGYTF.

The V call is TRBV27, the J call TRBJ1-2, with D unclear. V was pared by 4 bases and J by 8 bases, with 17 bases between. Germline V gives CDR1 MNHEY, CDR2 SMNVEV (reference sequence). The CDR3 has 14 amino acids. CDR3 bases: TGTGCCAGCAGTTCAATATTTGCCGGGAACGGCTACACCTTC. It yields the protein CASSSIFAGNGYTF.

With respect to this clone: This likely traces to a read error, being one base from a far larger clone. This chain uses TRBV6-6 with TRBJ2-7; 7 bases are a match to TRBD1. The CDR3 is 12 amino acids. Germline V gene lookup returns CDR1 MNHNY and CDR2 SVGAGI (reference sequence). J gave up 1 base and V 6 bases, and 0 bases lay outside the gene matches. In nucleotides, the CDR3 is TGTGCCAGCAGGGACAGGTCCTACGAGCAGTACTTC. This gives the protein CASRDRSYEQYF.

The chain carries TRBV5-8 and TRBJ2-3, with unresolved D. Germline CDR1 and CDR2: SGHTS and YDEGEE. The CDR3 extends over 14 amino acids. V was cut by 2 bases and J by 2 bases, with 9 bases left in between. CDR3: CASSFSAVTDTQYF. For the CDR3, the DNA is TGTGCCAGCAGCTTTTCCGCGGTCACAGATACGCAGTATTTT. Together with reference TRBV5-8 and TRBJ2-3, the CDR3 gives the full variable domain: EAGVTQSPTHLIKTRGQQATLRCSPISGHTSVYWYQQALGLGLQFLLWYDEGEERNRGNFPPRFSGRQFPNYSSELNVNALELEDSALYLCASSFSAVTDTQYFGPGTRLTVL.

This clone has a handful of counts. The chain recombines TRBV27 with TRBJ2-3; TRBD2 agrees at 10 bases. CDR3 size: 14 residues. Germline V CDR1 and CDR2: MNHEY, SMNVEV (reference sequence). V gave up 3 bases and J gave up 5 bases; unmatched junction bases: 2. The CDR3 sequence: CASSFRLAGDTQYF. The CDR3 nucleotides are TGTGCCAGCAGTTTTAGACTAGCGGGAGATACGCAGTATTTT.

This clone was picked up a small number of times. The chain carries TRBV28 and TRBJ2-7, with 12 nucleotides matching TRBD2. CDR3 length: 15 residues. CDR1 MDHEN and CDR2 SYDVKM come from the germline V gene. V was pared by 3 bases and J by 7 bases, with 7 bases of the junction left unmatched. The CDR3 spells CASSLMTSGRPEQYF. Here the CDR3 DNA reads TGTGCCAGCAGTTTGATGACTAGCGGGAGACCTGAGCAGTACTTC. The whole variable domain, remainder taken from reference TRBV28 and TRBJ2-7, is DVKVTQSSRYLVKRTGEKVFLECVQDMDHENMFWYRQDPGLGLRLIYFSYDVKMKEKGDIPEGYSVSREKKERFSLILESASTNQTSMYLCASSLMTSGRPEQYFGPGTRLTVT.

The rearrangement links TRBV28 to TRBJ2-3; tentative D call: TRBD2 (6 bases). V lost 2 bases and J lost 2, with 11 bases in between. CDR3 length: 15 residues. Germline V gene sequence: CDR1 MDHEN, CDR2 SYDVKM. The CDR3 DNA reads TGTGCCAGCAGTTTACGGGACTTTTTCACAGATACGCAGTATTTT. It is translated as CASSLRDFFTDTQYF.

The rearrangement joins TRBV11-2 to TRBJ2-1; D gene unclear. Germline V gene data show CDR1 as SGHAT and CDR2 as FQNNGV. The CDR3 spans 18 residues. Trimming took 5 bases from V and 4 from J, leaving 24 bases between them. The CDR3 DNA follows: TGTGCCAGCAGCCCCGTGAGGTTCACCCAACGAAAGTACAATGAGCAGTTCTTC. This codes for CASSPVRFTQRKYNEQFF.

The chain has TRBV7-9 and TRBJ2-7, with TRBD1 as a possible D gene (6 bases). CDR3 size: 12 residues. The V gene lost 5 bases and the J gene lost 6 bases, with 11 bases spanning the gap. Germline values: CDR1 SEHNR, CDR2 FQNEAQ (reference sequence). The CDR3 coding sequence is TGTGCCAGCAGCCGAAACAGGGCCGAGCAGTACTTC. It translates to CASSRNRAEQYF.

Only a few counts were recorded for this clone. The genes are TRBV4-1 and TRBJ1-5; D is uncertain. The germline V gene has CDR1 MGHRA and CDR2 YSYEKL. There are 14 residues in the CDR3. V gave up 3 bases and J gave up 5 bases, with 11 bases separating them. CDR3 amino acids: CASSQLSVDQPQHF. The CDR3 bases are TGCGCCAGCAGCCAGCTCTCGGTGGATCAGCCCCAGCATTTT.

This chain links TRBV5-6 with TRBJ2-2; D call uncertain. The germline V gene has CDR1 SGHDT and CDR2 YYEEEE. The CDR3 is 11 amino acids. The germline V and J ends were trimmed by 2 bases and 7 bases, with 3 bases remaining between them. This chain's CDR3 is CASSFNGELFF. The CDR3 DNA reads as TGTGCCAGCAGCTTTAACGGGGAGCTGTTTTTT.

The J gene is TRBJ2-7, the V gene TRBV7-9; no clear D gene. The V gene's germline CDR1 is SEHNR and CDR2 FQNEAQ (reference sequence). Trimming shortened V by 1 base and J by 3 bases, and 10 bases separated the two germline ends. The CDR3 is 14 amino acids. This CDR3 reads CASSLGEVNYEQYF. The DNA of the CDR3 is TGTGCCAGCAGCTTAGGAGAAGTGAACTACGAGCAGTACTTC.

As concerns this clone: Other DNA sequences from this sample encode an identical CDR3 as well. V and J are TRBV6-6 and TRBJ1-5; D unclear. Per the germline V gene, CDR1 is MNHNY and CDR2 is SVGAGI (reference sequence). The CDR3 is 12 residues long. The V and J ends lost 2 bases and 4 bases respectively, with 3 bases between them. CDR3 loop: CASSYGNQPQHF. CDR3 DNA: TGTGCCAGCAGTTACGGGAATCAGCCCCAGCATTTT.

The chain uses TRBV19 and TRBJ2-4; perhaps TRBD2 as D (6 bases). Germline CDR1 is LNHDA and CDR2 is SQIVND (reference sequence). The CDR3 loop spans 17 amino acids. Trimming removed 6 bases at V and 0 bases at J, with 18 bases between. CDR3 region: CASRAALTGLAKNIQYF. Written as DNA, the CDR3 is TGTGCCAGTAGGGCAGCCCTAACGGGACTAGCCAAAAACATTCAGTACTTC.

V gene TRBV9 combines with J gene TRBJ2-2; D call uncertain. Germline CDR1 and CDR2: SGDLS and YYNGEE. This CDR3 region has 13 residues. Trimming took 0 bases from V and 4 from J, leaving 4 bases between them. The DNA of the CDR3 is TGTGCCAGCAGCGTAGATTTCACCGGGGAGCTGTTTTTT. Its translation is CASSVDFTGELFF.

The rearrangement joins TRBV19 to TRBJ1-1, with unresolved D. The CDR3 consists of 16 residues. Trimming stripped 5 bases from V and 0 bases from J, with 16 bases between. The germline CDR1 and CDR2 sequences are LNHDA and SQIVND (reference sequence). The CDR3 is CASSPWVGNMNTEAFF. In nucleotides, the CDR3 is TGTGCCAGTAGTCCTTGGGTGGGAAACATGAACACTGAAGCTTTCTTT.

This clone was observed a handful of times. Possible read error: a much larger clone is one base away. The CDR3 loop is CASSERGWGTEASF. In DNA form, the CDR3 reads TGTGCCAGCAGTGAAAGGGGGTGGGGCACTGAAGCTTCCTTT. V and J are TRBV25-1 and TRBJ1-1; D may be TRBD1 (6 bases). There are 14 residues in the CDR3. Germline CDR1 is MGHDK and CDR2 is SYGVNS.

Regarding this clone: This sequence may be a read error, since a much larger clone differs from it by one base. This chain uses TRBV7-9 with TRBJ1-2, with 10 bases lining up with TRBD1. CDR3 length: 17 residues. Trimming took 5 bases from V and 6 from J; bases not matched to a gene: 15. Germline V gene lookup returns CDR1 SEHNR and CDR2 FQNEAQ (reference sequence). The CDR3 loop is CASSDLGTGVNSDGYTF. CDR3 nucleotides: TGTGCCAGCAGCGATTTGGGGACAGGGGTCAATAGTGATGGCTACACCTTC.

The CDR3 DNA sequence: TGCGCCAGCGCCCGGACAGCGTACACCGGGGAGCTGTTTTTT. Amino acids: CASARTAYTGELFF. The chain couples TRBV5-1 to TRBJ2-2; weak D call: TRBD1 (6 bases). The germline V and J ends were trimmed by 7 bases and 3 bases, with 13 bases remaining between them. The CDR3 contains 14 residues. Germline CDR1 reads SGHRS; CDR2 reads YFSETQ.

J is TRBJ2-5 and V is TRBV11-3; D unclear. Deletions cut 3 bases from V and 2 bases from J, with 7 bases between. This CDR3 contains 13 residues. Germline V lookup: CDR1 SGHNT, CDR2 YENEEA. For the CDR3, the DNA is TGTGCCAGCAGCTTGCACCGACAAGAGACCCAGTACTTC. This sequence encodes CASSLHRQETQYF.

Regarding this clone: Other nucleotide sequences in the sample specify the same CDR3. This chain's CDR3 is CSVEGGRGTDTQYF. The DNA for the CDR3 is TGCAGCGTTGAAGGGGGCAGGGGCACAGATACGCAGTATTTT. The chain combines TRBV29-1 with TRBJ2-3; TRBD1 might be the D (5 bases). This CDR3 has 14 residues. In germline, CDR1 is SQVTM, CDR2 ANQGSEA. V was trimmed by 1 base and J by 1 base, leaving 9 bases between them.

The V gene is TRBV30, the J gene TRBJ2-7, with D perhaps TRBD2 (5 bases). Germline CDR1 is GTSNPN and CDR2 is SVGIG (reference sequence). Between the trimmed V and J ends, which lost 3 bases and 3 bases, there was a span of 18 bases. This CDR3 has 15 residues. In DNA, the CDR3 is TGTGCCTGGAGCTCTGGCGGACCCCGGGGCTACGAGCAGTACTTC. Amino acid sequence: CAWSSGGPRGYEQYF.

The V call is TRBV6-1, the J call TRBJ2-7; D is undetermined. CDR3 length equals 18 residues. The germline gives CDR1 MNHNS, CDR2 SASEGT. V lost 3 bases and J lost 0, with 21 bases in between. The CDR3 sequence is CASSDPRYSDSGSYEQYF. In nucleotides, the CDR3 is TGTGCCAGCAGTGACCCCCGTTACAGCGATTCTGGCTCCTACGAGCAGTACTTC.

The chain carries TRBV11-2 and TRBJ2-7, with D unclear. V lost 3 bases and J 6 bases, leaving 15 bases between the germline ends. This CDR3 comprises 14 residues. The germline CDR1 and CDR2 sequences are SGHAT and FQNNGV. The CDR3 sequence is CASSLMTPLSEQYF. DNA for the CDR3: TGTGCCAGCAGCTTGATGACTCCTCTCTCCGAGCAGTACTTC.

Note on this clone: The sample contains more than one DNA sequence encoding this CDR3. This chain connects TRBV29-1 to TRBJ1-1; D ambiguous. V gave up 4 bases and J gave up 2 bases, with 11 bases separating them. Germline CDR1 and CDR2: SQVTM and ANQGSEA. This CDR3 has 13 residues. The CDR3 reads CSVAGQANTEAFF. CDR3 sequence (DNA): TGCAGCGTTGCGGGTCAGGCCAACACTGAAGCTTTCTTT.

This sequence joins TRBV29-1 and TRBJ2-6; TRBD1 matches 8 bases. The V gene's germline CDR1 is SQVTM and CDR2 ANQGSEA. Trimming took 4 bases from V and 4 from J; bases not matched to a gene: 9. The CDR3 covers 16 residues. The CDR3 nucleotides read TGCAGCGTTGGTGCAGGGGGCCCGGGAGGGGCCAACGTCCTGACTTTC. Translated, it gives CSVGAGGPGGANVLTF.